Each of the 5 T cell receptor beta chains below was sequenced from the same sample in a study of shared clonotypes between healthy human individuals (dated by TCRdb to about 2020). The library relied on the immunoSEQ multiplex PCR assay. The immuneACCESS repertoire file appears here via TCRdb, limited to in-frame rearrangements. These files lack a portion of the clones; in checked studies, under half of the deficit traces to unresolved V genes, and the cause of the others is not known. The sample records 300,000 to 400,000 clones, more than 60% of which are singletons. The leading ten clones occupy 10% of the sample. The sample consisted of memory CD4+ T cells sorted from blood. The label giving this sample's cell subset or site can be read as: CD45RA-negative fraction. The source of these receptors is a young man in good health.

The chain links TRBV5-1 to TRBJ1-5, with a weak D call TRBD1 (6 bases). The CDR3 totals 14 residues. The ends were cut back, 2 bases at V and 5 bases at J, with 11 bases in the middle. Germline V gene lookup returns CDR1 SGHRS and CDR2 YFSETQ. The CDR3 DNA follows: TGCGCCAGCAGCTTTGGGGGCCAGGATCAGCCCCAGCATTTT. This sequence encodes CASSFGGQDQPQHF.

The rearrangement links TRBV28 to TRBJ1-2; D not resolved. V gave up 5 bases and J gave up 4 bases, with 11 bases separating them. The CDR3 is made up of 13 amino acids. CDR1 is MDHEN and CDR2 is SYDVKM in the germline V gene. CDR3 amino acids: CASSLQEPYGYTF. The CDR3 coding sequence is TGTGCCAGCAGTCTCCAGGAGCCCTATGGCTACACCTTC.

The rearrangement joins TRBV6-5 to TRBJ2-5; a weak D match, TRBD2 (6 bases). Trimming removed 7 bases at V and 1 base at J, with 10 bases between. Germline V gives CDR1 MNHEY, CDR2 SVGAGI. This CDR3 has 13 amino acids. The chain's CDR3 is CASTRAGQETQYF. The CDR3 DNA follows: TGTGCCAGCACCCGAGCGGGCCAAGAGACCCAGTACTTC.

This chain links TRBV12-5 with TRBJ2-1, with D possibly TRBD1 on 5 matching bases. There are 14 residues in the CDR3. Germline V gene lookup returns CDR1 LGHNT and CDR2 FRNRAP. The germline V and J ends were trimmed by 2 bases and 12 bases, with 17 bases remaining between them. The CDR3 DNA follows: TGTGCTAGTGGTTTGACACCGGCAGGGTTTTGGCAGTTCTTC. Translating it yields CASGLTPAGFWQFF. The full variable domain, with the rest looked up from reference TRBV12-5 and TRBJ2-1, is DARVTQTPRHKVTEMGQEVTMRCQPILGHNTVFWYRQTMMQGLELLAYFRNRAPLDDSGMPKDRFSAEMPDATLATLKIQPSEPRDSAVYFCASGLTPAGFWQFFGPGTRLTVL.

The V call is TRBV10-3, the J call TRBJ2-2; TRBD2 might be the D (5 bases). CDR3 length equals 16 residues. Per the germline V gene, CDR1 is ENHRY and CDR2 is SYGVKD. Between the trimmed V and J ends, which lost 7 bases and 1 base, there was a span of 16 bases. The CDR3 DNA follows: TGTGCCATCACCGAGGACTCACGACTGAACACCGGGGAGCTGTTTTTT. This sequence encodes CAITEDSRLNTGELFF.